A selection of T cell receptor beta chains follows, all from one sample in a study of cytomegalovirus exposure and HLA in healthy donors. Using immunoSEQ multiplex PCR, the repertoire was profiled, and TCRdb retains in-frame clones only, with some absent. This sample has roughly 120,000 clones; 75% to 90% occur once, and the top ten carry around 4.5%. The sequenced material came from PBMCs. All receptors derive from a man between 18 and 35 years old in good health and CMV-seropositive. Each CDR3 is given with its conserved first and last residue. The order of the fields is CDR3 DNA, CDR3 protein, clone size, J gene, V gene, D gene. D genes are given only for firm matches. Clone size appears in some rows only: once, few, many, or a class for an expanded clone.

CDR3nt: TGTGCCAGCCTTGCAGGACTTAACACTGAAGCTTTCTTT
CDR3aa: CASLAGLNTEAFF
abundance: -
j_gene: TRBJ1-1
v_gene: TRBV5-6
d_gene: -

CDR3nt: TGCGCCAGCAGCCAAGATTTCGGGGGGGCAGATACGCAGTATTTT
CDR3aa: CASSQDFGGADTQYF
abundance: -
j_gene: TRBJ2-3
v_gene: TRBV4-3
d_gene: TRBD2

CDR3nt: TGTGCCAGCAGCACCGATCAGGGGGCGAGCTACACCTTC
CDR3aa: CASSTDQGASYTF
abundance: -
j_gene: TRBJ1-2
v_gene: TRBV6-6
d_gene: TRBD1

CDR3nt: TGTGCCAGCTCACCGACAGACCAAGAGACCCAGTACTTC
CDR3aa: CASSPTDQETQYF
abundance: -
j_gene: TRBJ2-5
v_gene: TRBV18
d_gene: -

CDR3nt: TGTGCCAGCTCACCGGGCCTTATCGGGGAGCTGTTTTTT
CDR3aa: CASSPGLIGELFF
abundance: -
j_gene: TRBJ2-2
v_gene: TRBV18
d_gene: -

CDR3nt: TGCGCCAGCAGCCAAGATCGCGGATACAATGAGCAGTTCTTC
CDR3aa: CASSQDRGYNEQFF
abundance: -
j_gene: TRBJ2-1
v_gene: TRBV4-1
d_gene: -

CDR3nt: TGTGCCAGCAGTTTAGGGAGAGGAGAAGCTTTCTTT
CDR3aa: CASSLGRGEAFF
abundance: -
j_gene: TRBJ1-1
v_gene: TRBV27
d_gene: -

CDR3nt: TGTGCCAGCAGCTTAGATTATTCCTCTGGAAACACCATATATTTT
CDR3aa: CASSLDYSSGNTIYF
abundance: -
j_gene: TRBJ1-3
v_gene: TRBV7-2
d_gene: -

CDR3nt: TGTGCCAGCAGTGAATCTGGACGGAGGGATGAGCAGTTCTTC
CDR3aa: CASSESGRRDEQFF
abundance: -
j_gene: TRBJ2-1
v_gene: TRBV6-1
d_gene: -

CDR3nt: TGTGCCAGCAGCCCGGGGTGGGCGGGGACCCAGTACTTC
CDR3aa: CASSPGWAGTQYF
abundance: once
j_gene: TRBJ2-5
v_gene: TRBV11-3
d_gene: -

CDR3nt: TGCGCCAGCAGCCAAGCGGGGAACTATGGCTACACCTTC
CDR3aa: CASSQAGNYGYTF
abundance: -
j_gene: TRBJ1-2
v_gene: TRBV4-3
d_gene: -

CDR3nt: TGCGCCAGCAGCTTGAGAACACCCAGTGAAAAACTGTTTTTT
CDR3aa: CASSLRTPSEKLFF
abundance: -
j_gene: TRBJ1-4
v_gene: TRBV5-1
d_gene: -

CDR3nt: TGTGCCAGCAGCTTCGGGTCCTCCTACGAGCAGTACTTC
CDR3aa: CASSFGSSYEQYF
abundance: -
j_gene: TRBJ2-7
v_gene: TRBV11-2
d_gene: -

CDR3nt: TGTGCCAGCAGTTTCCGGACGGGGAAAGCTTTCTTT
CDR3aa: CASSFRTGKAFF
abundance: -
j_gene: TRBJ1-1
v_gene: TRBV28
d_gene: -

CDR3nt: TGTGCCAGTAGTAGTAGCGGGGGGGGCGAGCAGTACTTC
CDR3aa: CASSSSGGGEQYF
abundance: -
j_gene: TRBJ2-7
v_gene: TRBV19
d_gene: TRBD2

CDR3nt: TGTGCCAGCTCACCACTTGGCGGGGGAAGCACAGATACGCAGTATTTT
CDR3aa: CASSPLGGGSTDTQYF
abundance: -
j_gene: TRBJ2-3
v_gene: TRBV18
d_gene: TRBD2

CDR3nt: TGTGCCAGCAGCTTAGATTGGGGACAGGGCATGTACGAGCAGTACTTC
CDR3aa: CASSLDWGQGMYEQYF
abundance: -
j_gene: TRBJ2-7
v_gene: TRBV11-2
d_gene: TRBD1

CDR3nt: TGTGCCAGCGCGGAAGGACAGGGGCTCTTCTATGGCTACACCTTC
CDR3aa: CASAEGQGLFYGYTF
abundance: -
j_gene: TRBJ1-2
v_gene: TRBV19
d_gene: TRBD1

CDR3nt: TGTGCCAGCAGCACCCGGGTAAGGGTCAAACAGGGTGAGGAGCAGTTCTTC
CDR3aa: CASSTRVRVKQGEEQFF
abundance: -
j_gene: TRBJ2-1
v_gene: TRBV9
d_gene: -

CDR3nt: TGTGCCAGCAGCGGGGAGGGGGGAAAACTGTTTTTT
CDR3aa: CASSGEGGKLFF
abundance: -
j_gene: TRBJ1-4
v_gene: TRBV7-6
d_gene: -

CDR3nt: TGTGCCAGCATCCTACAGGGGATGAACACTGAAGCTTTCTTT
CDR3aa: CASILQGMNTEAFF
abundance: -
j_gene: TRBJ1-1
v_gene: TRBV6-6
d_gene: TRBD1

CDR3nt: TGTGCCAGCAGCTTAGTTTCAGGCCAAGAGACCCAGTACTTC
CDR3aa: CASSLVSGQETQYF
abundance: -
j_gene: TRBJ2-5
v_gene: TRBV7-9
d_gene: -

CDR3nt: TGTGCCAGCAGTTTATCTGCAGCGCACTATGGCTACACCTTC
CDR3aa: CASSLSAAHYGYTF
abundance: once
j_gene: TRBJ1-2
v_gene: TRBV27
d_gene: -

CDR3nt: TGTGCCAGCTCACCACCGGGATGGGGCGCTGGGTACAATGAGCAGTTCTTC
CDR3aa: CASSPPGWGAGYNEQFF
abundance: -
j_gene: TRBJ2-1
v_gene: TRBV18
d_gene: -

CDR3nt: TGCGCCAGCAGCCGAAGAGTTAGCTCCTACGAGCAGTACTTC
CDR3aa: CASSRRVSSYEQYF
abundance: -
j_gene: TRBJ2-7
v_gene: TRBV5-1
d_gene: -

CDR3nt: TGTGCCAGCTCACCACCCGGAGACAGGCGAGAAGCTTTCTTT
CDR3aa: CASSPPGDRREAFF
abundance: -
j_gene: TRBJ1-1
v_gene: TRBV18
d_gene: -

CDR3nt: TGTGCCAGCAGCCCAATATCGGGGGGACGAGAGGAGCTGTTTTTT
CDR3aa: CASSPISGGREELFF
abundance: -
j_gene: TRBJ2-2
v_gene: TRBV28
d_gene: TRBD2